Below, 29 T cell receptor beta chains from the same sample are listed, as sequenced in a study of T cell changes during pregnancy in multiple sclerosis. Measured with immunoSEQ multiplex PCR; TCRdb has only the in-frame clones, and not every one. The sample shows around 130,000 clones, around 97% of them seen only once. The sequencing here drew on peripheral blood, taken after pregnancy. These receptors were collected from a female donor with multiple sclerosis, enrolled in a pregnancy study.

The chain links TRBV27 to TRBJ2-1, with 7 bases lining up with TRBD2. Trimming took 5 bases from V and 5 from J; bases not matched to a gene: 6. Germline CDR1 and CDR2: MNHEY and SMNVEV (reference sequence). The CDR3 is 14 amino acids. The CDR3 DNA reads as TGTGCCAGCAGTCACTGGCTAGCGGACAATGAGCAGTTCTTC. Translation gives CASSHWLADNEQFF.

The gene calls are TRBV18 and TRBJ2-6, with 7 bases that match TRBD1. J was trimmed by 0 bases and V by 2 bases; bases with no gene match: 7. This CDR3 is 18 amino acids long. Germline CDR1 KGHSH, CDR2 LQKENI. The CDR3 is CASSPIAGGSSGANVLTF. Written as DNA, the CDR3 is TGTGCCAGCTCACCAATCGCAGGGGGTTCCTCTGGGGCCAACGTCCTGACTTTC.

The V gene is TRBV5-1, the J gene TRBJ2-3, with a tentative D call TRBD1 (6 bases). The CDR3 consists of 13 residues. The V gene lost 3 bases and the J gene lost 2 bases, with 7 bases spanning the gap. Per germline, CDR1 SGHRS and CDR2 YFSETQ. In DNA, the CDR3 is TGCGCCAGCAGCTGGGACACCACAGATACGCAGTATTTT. Protein product: CASSWDTTDTQYF.

The CDR3 DNA sequence: TGTGCCAGCAGCTGGAGGTTCAATCAGCCCCAGCATTTT. Translation: CASSWRFNQPQHF. This chain connects TRBV7-2 to TRBJ1-5, with D unresolved. V was clipped by 4 bases and J by 3 bases, with 7 bases between them. The CDR3 loop spans 13 amino acids. CDR1 is SGHTA and CDR2 is FQGNSA in the germline V gene.

This clone appeared a single time. The rearrangement links TRBV19 to TRBJ2-6; D gene unclear. CDR3 length: 14 amino acids. V shed 6 bases and J shed 0 bases, with 6 bases lying between them. Looked up from germline, CDR1 is LNHDA and CDR2 is SQIVND (reference sequence). CDR3: CASSGYSGANVLTF. In DNA form, the CDR3 reads TGTGCCAGTAGCGGTTACTCTGGGGCCAACGTCCTGACTTTC.

Regarding this clone: Since no conserved phenylalanine or tryptophan closes the CDR3, a read error is the likely cause. No DNA is shown, since the ends of the CDR3 on it are uncertain; the CDR3 is the one TCRdb lists. V gene TRBV28 combines with J gene TRBJ2-7; the table's D call TRBD2 went unverified against the DNA. The CDR3 is 13 amino acids long, termini counted. Per the germline V gene, CDR1 is MDHEN and CDR2 is SYDVKM. The CDR3 reads CASSSTRREPSIA.

The chain links TRBV4-1 to TRBJ1-1; unclear D gene. The CDR3 is made up of 16 amino acids. Trimming left V 3 bases short and J 3 bases short, with 17 bases between. Germline V lookup: CDR1 MGHRA, CDR2 YSYEKL. The CDR3 spells CASSHSPERLYTEAFF. CDR3 coding DNA: TGCGCCAGCAGCCATTCGCCTGAGAGGCTGTACACTGAAGCTTTCTTT.

This chain connects TRBV19 to TRBJ2-5, with a possible D match to TRBD2 (6 bases). The germline V and J ends were trimmed by 3 bases and 5 bases, with 13 bases remaining between them. Looked up from germline, CDR1 is LNHDA and CDR2 is SQIVND (reference sequence). CDR3 length: 14 amino acids. CDR3 nucleotides: TGTGCCAGTAGTATCAGTGCGGGAATGGAGACCCAGTACTTC. It is translated as CASSISAGMETQYF. Based on the CDR3 plus reference TRBV19 and TRBJ2-5, the full variable domain is DGGITQSPKYLFRKEGQNVTLSCEQNLNHDAMYWYRQDPGQGLRLIYYSQIVNDFQKGDIAEGYSVSREKKESFPLTVTSAQKNPTAFYLCASSISAGMETQYFGPGTRLLVL.

V is TRBV6-5 and J is TRBJ2-5; D unclear. CDR1 and CDR2 (germline): MNHEY, SVGAGI. The V and J ends lost 6 bases and 2 bases respectively, with 16 bases between them. The length of the CDR3 is 15 residues. The CDR3 spells CASSLSFPTQETQYF. In DNA, the CDR3 is TGTGCCAGCAGCCTCTCATTCCCCACTCAAGAGACCCAGTACTTC.

The genes are TRBV30 and TRBJ1-1; possibly TRBD1 for D (6 bases). The CDR3 loop spans 12 amino acids. Germline CDR1 GTSNPN, CDR2 SVGIG (reference sequence). V was trimmed by 1 base and J by 11 bases, leaving 14 bases between them. CDR3 nucleotide sequence: TGTGCCTGGAGTGAAGGGGGACGTCGGGCTTTCTTT. Translated, it gives CAWSEGGRRAFF.

The chain joins TRBV29-1 to TRBJ2-4, with no clear D. Trimming pared 5 bases from V and 0 bases from J, leaving 14 bases between. The CDR3 consists of 15 residues. Germline CDR1 SQVTM, CDR2 ANQGSEA. CDR3: CSVYEQTLAKNIQYF. Here the CDR3 DNA reads TGCAGCGTTTACGAACAGACGCTAGCCAAAAACATTCAGTACTTC. Drawing the rest from reference TRBV29-1 and TRBJ2-4, the complete variable domain is SAVISQKPSRDICQRGTSLTIQCQVDSQVTMMFWYRQQPGQSLTLIATANQGSEATYESGFVIDKFPISRPNLTFSTLTVSNMSPEDSSIYLCSVYEQTLAKNIQYFGAGTRLSVL.

V usage is TRBV19 and J usage is TRBJ2-3, with 7 positions matching TRBD2. With V trimmed by 7 bases and J by 2 bases, 6 bases remained unmatched. This CDR3 is built from 14 residues. Germline CDR1 and CDR2: LNHDA and SQIVND (reference sequence). The CDR3 region has the DNA TGTGCCAGTACTCTCGGGAGGATCACAGATACGCAGTATTTT. It codes for CASTLGRITDTQYF.

This chain joins TRBV6-6 and TRBJ2-1, with D tentatively TRBD2 (6 bases). V dropped 7 bases and J dropped 9 bases, with 22 bases sitting between them. The CDR3 loop spans 15 amino acids. Per germline, CDR1 MNHNY and CDR2 SVGAGI (reference sequence). The CDR3 sequence is CASILKIGGPSEQFF. Here the CDR3 DNA reads TGTGCCAGCATCCTAAAGATCGGAGGGCCAAGTGAGCAGTTCTTC.

The chain couples TRBV10-3 to TRBJ1-5; 8 bases agree with TRBD1. With 8 bases clipped from V and 6 bases from J, the junction kept 3 bases outside the gene matches. The germline V gene has CDR1 ENHRY and CDR2 SYGVKD. This CDR3 has 12 amino acids. CDR3 bases: TGTGCCATCGGGGACAGGTTTCAGCCCCAGCATTTT. This translates into CAIGDRFQPQHF.

This clone showed up just once. V and J are TRBV6-5 and TRBJ1-1; the match to TRBD1 covers 10 bases. CDR1 MNHEY and CDR2 SVGAGI come from the germline V gene. CDR3 length: 15 residues. Unmatched junction bases numbered 4, after V lost 4 bases and J lost 2 bases. The CDR3 reads CASSWGDRGNTEAFF. The CDR3 nucleotides are TGTGCCAGCAGTTGGGGGGACAGGGGCAACACTGAAGCTTTCTTT.

This sequence joins TRBV28 and TRBJ1-2; TRBD1 matches at 12 bases. CDR1 is MDHEN, CDR2 SYDVKM, per germline. The CDR3 is 16 amino acids. The ends lost 6 bases at V and 7 bases at J; junction bases unmatched: 12. CDR3 in amino acids: CASRGQGATRQGGYTF. CDR3 DNA: TGTGCCAGCAGGGGACAGGGGGCTACTCGGCAGGGTGGCTACACCTTC.

V is TRBV10-3 and J is TRBJ2-7, with D perhaps matching TRBD2 (5 bases). Germline CDR1 and CDR2: ENHRY and SYGVKD. CDR3 length: 13 amino acids. Trimming left V 10 bases short and J 5 bases short, with 18 bases between. The CDR3 loop is CATMDGLRNEQYF. In DNA, the CDR3 is TGTGCCACTATGGACGGACTTAGGAACGAGCAGTACTTC.

The chain has TRBV7-9 and TRBJ1-3; 8 nucleotides match TRBD1. V gave up 8 bases and J gave up 0 bases; unmatched junction bases: 3. CDR1 and CDR2 from the germline V gene are SEHNR and FQNEAQ (reference sequence). CDR3 length equals 14 residues. The CDR3 region is CASAGGLSGNTIYF. CDR3 nucleotides: TGTGCCAGCGCAGGGGGCCTCTCTGGAAACACCATATATTTT. Based on the CDR3 plus reference TRBV7-9 and TRBJ1-3, the full variable domain is DTGVSQNPRHKITKRGQNVTFRCDPISEHNRLYWYRQTLGQGPEFLTYFQNEAQLEKSRLLSDRFSAERPKGSFSTLEIQRTEQGDSAMYLCASAGGLSGNTIYFGEGSWLTVV.

CDR3 residues: CASRNPSDRGHGYTF. The DNA for the CDR3 is TGTGCCAGCAGAAACCCCTCAGACAGGGGGCATGGCTACACCTTC. The chain links TRBV6-6 to TRBJ1-2; 10 nucleotides line up with TRBD1. The germline V gene has CDR1 MNHNY and CDR2 SVGAGI (reference sequence). This CDR3 has 15 amino acids. With 6 bases clipped from V and 6 bases from J, the junction kept 10 bases outside the gene matches.

The J gene is TRBJ2-2, the V gene TRBV5-4; possibly TRBD2 for D (7 bases). CDR1 is SGHNT, CDR2 YYREEE, per germline (reference sequence). V was clipped by 0 bases and J by 5 bases, with 11 bases between them. CDR3 length: 15 residues. Written as DNA, the CDR3 is TGTGCCAGCAGCTTGGCGGCGGGGGCGACCGGGGAGCTGTTTTTT. This codes for CASSLAAGATGELFF.

The chain joins TRBV4-1 to TRBJ2-7, with 8 bases that match TRBD2. The V segment lost 4 bases and the J segment 4 bases; nucleotides outside the gene matches: 3. Germline values: CDR1 MGHRA, CDR2 YSYEKL. This CDR3 is 13 amino acids long. The CDR3 DNA is TGCGCCAGCAGCCCTACTAGCGGATACGAGCAGTACTTC. Encoded protein: CASSPTSGYEQYF.

The rearrangement uses TRBV5-5 and TRBJ2-3, with D maybe TRBD1 (5 bases). In germline, CDR1 is SGHKS, CDR2 YYEKEE (reference sequence). The length of the CDR3 is 13 residues. Trimming removed 5 bases at V and 4 bases at J, with 11 bases between. The CDR3 loop is CASRPVGADTQYF. The CDR3 region has the DNA TGTGCCAGCAGACCAGTAGGGGCAGATACGCAGTATTTT.

Details on this clone: Other DNA variants within this sample encode the same CDR3. As DNA, the CDR3 is TGTGCCAGCAGCTTACTAGCGGGAGGGCCTTCTGGGGCCAACGTCCTGACTTTC. As protein: CASSLLAGGPSGANVLTF. V and J are TRBV7-3 and TRBJ2-6, with TRBD2 matching 12 bases. Germline CDR1 and CDR2: SGHTA and FQGTGA. V gave up 2 bases and J gave up 1 base; unmatched junction bases: 3. The CDR3 contains 18 residues.

The chain combines TRBV7-9 with TRBJ2-7; 7 bases are a match to TRBD1. The germline V gene encodes CDR1 SEHNR and CDR2 FQNEAQ (reference sequence). The CDR3 sequence is 15 residues long. After removal of 8 bases from V and 2 bases from J, the junction contained 12 bases not matched to a gene. The CDR3 sequence is CASSGTGVDPYEQYF. The CDR3 region has the DNA TGTGCCAGCTCAGGAACAGGGGTCGATCCCTACGAGCAGTACTTC. The full variable domain, in which reference TRBV7-9 and TRBJ2-7 provide the parts outside the CDR3, is DTGVSQNPRHKITKRGQNVTFRCDPISEHNRLYWYRQTLGQGPEFLTYFQNEAQLEKSRLLSDRFSAERPKGSFSTLEIQRTEQGDSAMYLCASSGTGVDPYEQYFGPGTRLTVT.

The chain combines TRBV25-1 with TRBJ2-7, with a possible D match to TRBD1 (5 bases). The CDR3 runs 14 residues. Germline-derived CDR1 and CDR2 are MGHDK and SYGVNS. The germline V and J ends were trimmed by 2 bases and 5 bases, with 13 bases remaining between them. CDR3 DNA: TGTGCCAGCAGTGAAAGTCAGGGTAGCCACGAGCAGTACTTC. This encodes CASSESQGSHEQYF.

The chain employs TRBV30 and TRBJ2-1; 8 nucleotides match TRBD2. V lost 2 bases, J lost 1 base, and 4 bases stayed unmatched. Germline CDR1 GTSNPN, CDR2 SVGIG (reference sequence). The CDR3 has 15 residues. The CDR3 spells CAWSFGLASYNEQFF. For the CDR3, the DNA is TGTGCCTGGAGTTTCGGACTAGCTTCCTACAATGAGCAGTTCTTC.

The gene calls are TRBV5-6 and TRBJ1-2; 7 bases line up with TRBD1. V trimming: 2 bases; J trimming: 2 bases; junction bases outside the gene matches: 3. Germline V gene lookup returns CDR1 SGHDT and CDR2 YYEEEE. The CDR3 sequence is 14 residues long. CDR3 DNA sequence: TGTGCCAGCAGCTTTCTAGGGGGCAACTATGGCTACACCTTC. This translates into CASSFLGGNYGYTF.

The chain employs TRBV4-1 and TRBJ2-7; no clear D. Germline V gene sequence: CDR1 MGHRA, CDR2 YSYEKL. This CDR3 is 12 amino acids long. V was shortened by 0 bases and J by 7 bases, with 7 bases between the two germline ends. The CDR3 DNA follows: TGCGCCAGCAGCCAAGATAGGCGGGAGCAGTACTTC. This translates into CASSQDRREQYF.

DNA of the CDR3: TGTGCCAGCAGTTACGCTAGCGGGAGGACTTACAATGAGCAGTTCTTC. The encoded protein is CASSYASGRTYNEQFF. This chain links TRBV6-5 with TRBJ2-1; 11 bases align to TRBD2. CDR3 length equals 16 residues. Germline V lookup: CDR1 MNHEY, CDR2 SVGAGI. After removal of 2 bases from V and 4 bases from J, the junction contained 4 bases not matched to a gene.